This TCR beta chain is drawn from a study of cytomegalovirus exposure and HLA in healthy donors. Whole-study findings and limits: For TCR beta chains, V- and J-gene trimming was later linked to a missense DCLRE1C variant. An observed cluster of highly shared sequence variants was recorded as a likely sequencing artifact.

PCR used 60 Vbeta primers and 13 Jbeta primers. Profiled with immunoSEQ multiplex PCR; TCRdb holds only in-frame clones, not every one. The sample records 200,000 to 250,000 clones, 75% being singletons. The germline CDR1 and CDR2 sequences are ENHRY and SYGVKD. The CDR3 sequence is 13 residues long. To note about this clone: Its matching antigen is unknown. The junction does not match germline at one end; this may be a read error.

The origin of this receptor is a woman in her 30s in good health and CMV-seronegative. The sample taken for sequencing was PBMCs. V and J are TRBV10-3 and TRBJ2-7; 7 positions agree with TRBD2. CDR3 sequence reads: CAINAGVSHEQYF. The CDR3 DNA reads as TGTGCCATCAACGCGGGAGTCTCCCACGAGCAGTACTTC.